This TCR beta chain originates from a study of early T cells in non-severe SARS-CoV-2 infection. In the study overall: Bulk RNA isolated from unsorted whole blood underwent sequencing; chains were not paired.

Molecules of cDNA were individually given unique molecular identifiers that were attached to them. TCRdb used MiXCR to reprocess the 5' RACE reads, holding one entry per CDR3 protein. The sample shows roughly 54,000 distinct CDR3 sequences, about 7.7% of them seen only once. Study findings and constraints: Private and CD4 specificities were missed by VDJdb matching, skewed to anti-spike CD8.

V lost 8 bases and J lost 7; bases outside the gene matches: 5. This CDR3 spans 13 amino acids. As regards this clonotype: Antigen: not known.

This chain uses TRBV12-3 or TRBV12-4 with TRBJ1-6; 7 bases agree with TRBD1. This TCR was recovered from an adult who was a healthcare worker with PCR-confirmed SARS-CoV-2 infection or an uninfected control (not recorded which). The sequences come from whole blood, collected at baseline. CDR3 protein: CASSQGENSPLHF. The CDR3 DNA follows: TGTGCCAGCTCCCAGGGGGAGAATTCACCCCTCCACTTT.